This TCR beta chain was observed in a study of OX40 agonist ivuxolimab in advanced cancers. Study observations and caveats: Within 6 weeks, CD4+ and CD8+ blood T cells expanded clonally at 0.1 to 3.0 mg/kg.

TCRdb's table, derived via immunoSEQ multiplex PCR, lists solely in-frame clones and lacks some. The sample lists 95,000 to 100,000 clones, around 83% seen once, with over 1.3% in the top ten. Germline V gene data show CDR1 as GTSNPN and CDR2 as SVGIG (reference sequence). Unmatched junction bases numbered 4, after V lost 1 base and J lost 0 bases. CDR3 size: 15 residues. About this clone itself: The antigen is undetermined.

The material sequenced was CD4+ or CD8+ T cells sorted from blood, taken in a trial of the OX40 agonist ivuxolimab. This chain joins TRBV30 and TRBJ2-3, with 7 nucleotides matching TRBD1. The receptor comes from an adult with an advanced solid tumor such as melanoma, head and neck, liver or kidney cancer. The CDR3 protein is CAWSGWDSSTDTQYF. The CDR3 DNA reads as TGTGCCTGGAGTGGCTGGGACAGTAGCACAGATACGCAGTATTTT.